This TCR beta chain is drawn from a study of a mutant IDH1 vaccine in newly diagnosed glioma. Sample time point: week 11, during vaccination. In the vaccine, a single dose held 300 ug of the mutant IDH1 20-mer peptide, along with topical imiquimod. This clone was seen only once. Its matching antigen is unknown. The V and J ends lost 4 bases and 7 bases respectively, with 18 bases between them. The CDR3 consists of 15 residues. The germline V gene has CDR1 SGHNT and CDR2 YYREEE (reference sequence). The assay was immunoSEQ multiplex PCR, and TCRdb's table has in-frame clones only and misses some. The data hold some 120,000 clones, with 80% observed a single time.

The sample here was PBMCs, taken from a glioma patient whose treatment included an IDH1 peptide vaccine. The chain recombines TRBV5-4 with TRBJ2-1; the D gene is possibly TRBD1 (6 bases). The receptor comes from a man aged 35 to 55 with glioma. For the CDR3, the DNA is TGTGCCAGCAGCCAAACGGGACACTCAGAGAATGAGCAGTTCTTC. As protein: CASSQTGHSENEQFF. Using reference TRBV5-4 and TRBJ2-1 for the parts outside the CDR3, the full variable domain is ETGVTQSPTHLIKTRGQQVTLRCSSQSGHNTVSWYQQALGQGPQFIFQYYREEENGRGNFPPRFSGLQFPNYSSELNVNALELDDSALYLCASSQTGHSENEQFFGPGTRLTVL.